This TCR beta chain was found in a study of blood T cell repertoires in COVID-19. Whole-study context: Spain, Italy and the United States supplied samples that represented acute and convalescent COVID-19. Sample material is recorded as cDNA or gDNA derived from T cells, B-cell-depleted T cells, or PBMCs.

V trimming: 0 bases; J trimming: 5 bases; junction bases outside the gene matches: 6. Per the germline V gene, CDR1 is LGHNA and CDR2 is YNFKEQ. The CDR3 extends over 16 amino acids. This clone appeared many times. Under the authors' procedure: Estimation of nucleated cell counts was performed using reference gene primer amplification. Sequencing was performed with immunoSEQ multiplex PCR; in TCRdb, only in-frame clones are kept and a portion is missing. D and trimming come from the DNA, and the V and J calls and clone size come from that table. The sample contains under 200,000 clones, 80% to 90% of which appear only once.

The receptor was derived from a man between 35 and 55 years old with active or convalescent COVID-19. Source material: peripheral blood. V gene TRBV4-2 combines with J gene TRBJ2-5; the match to TRBD2 covers 10 bases. CDR3 amino acids: CASSQEESGGAETQYF. The CDR3, as DNA: TGTGCCAGCAGCCAAGAGGAAAGCGGGGGGGCGGAGACCCAGTACTTC.